This TCR beta chain was obtained from a study of CD8+ T cells in alopecia areata. Study context: After 6 to 18 months of tofacitinib, follow-up continued 6 months off drug.

Treatment meaning: oral pan-JAK inhibitor, 5-10 mg twice daily. cDNA serving as the sequencing template came from extracted, reverse transcribed RNA. Libraries were prepared by immunoSEQ multiplex PCR; TCRdb keeps only in-frame clonotypes and omits some of them. This table holds 210,000 or so clones, roughly 66% found once. The germline CDR1 and CDR2 sequences are LNHDA and SQIVND (reference sequence). Trimming left V 5 bases short and J 0 bases short, with 18 bases between. CDR3 length: 17 residues. The sequencing used CD4+ T cells sorted from blood, collected at approximately week 45, from a patient treated with tofacitinib. The TCR sequence derives from a human donor with alopecia areata. The chain joins TRBV19 to TRBJ2-3; TRBD1 or TRBD2 may be the D gene (5 bases each). The CDR3 reads CASSPLGTGLSTDTQYF. DNA for the CDR3: TGTGCCAGTAGTCCCCTTGGTACGGGGCTTAGCACAGATACGCAGTATTTT.